Listed below are T cell receptor beta chains from one sample, sequenced in a study of T cells in Graves' hyperthyroidism and ophthalmopathy. From the multiplex PCR reads, TCRdb called clonotypes with MiXCR, one entry per CDR3 protein. The data contain about half a million distinct CDR3 sequences, less than 25% of them singletons. The sample was blood. Every receptor here comes from a man between 18 and 35 years old with Graves' hyperthyroidism. Each CDR3 is given with its conserved first and last residue. D genes are given only for firm matches. Part of the rows lack a size; the others show once, few, many or a class for expanded clones.

J	length	D	V	size	CDR3	DNA
TRBJ1-1	16	NA	TRBV7-8	NA	CASSALRPHMNTEAFF	TGTGCCAGCAGCGCTTTGAGGCCCCACATGAACACTGAAGCTTTCTTT
TRBJ2-2	13	NA	TRBV6-5	many	CASSLSLAGELFF	TGTGCCAGCAGTTTGTCTCTCGCCGGGGAGCTGTTTTTT
TRBJ1-5	13	NA	TRBV27	many	CASGGRAGQPQHF	TGTGCCAGCGGTGGCAGGGCCGGTCAGCCCCAGCATTTT
TRBJ2-7	12	NA	TRBV28	many	CASSETVGEQYF	TGTGCCAGCAGCGAGACAGTAGGCGAGCAGTACTTC
TRBJ1-2	16	NA	TRBV18	few	CASSPTTGWRNYGYTF	TGTGCCAGCTCACCAACCACCGGGTGGCGGAACTATGGCTACACCTTC
TRBJ2-7	16	TRBD1	TRBV18	few	CASSPRDREGPYEQYF	TGTGCCAGCTCACCAAGGGACAGGGAGGGACCCTACGAGCAGTACTTC
TRBJ2-7	19	NA	TRBV4-1	NA	CASSQDSRSEDNISYEQYF	TGCGCCAGCAGCCAAGATAGTCGATCGGAGGACAACATTTCCTACGAGCAGTACTTC
TRBJ1-2	13	NA	TRBV6-1	NA	CASYMFSNYGYTF	TGTGCCAGCTACATGTTTTCCAACTATGGCTACACCTTC
TRBJ1-2	14	NA	TRBV10-3	many	CAISESPGQNGYTF	TGTGCCATCAGTGAGTCCCCTGGACAGAATGGCTACACCTTC
TRBJ1-1	14	NA	TRBV19	few	CASGETWPNTEAFF	TGTGCCAGCGGAGAGACGTGGCCGAACACAGAAGCTTTCTTT
TRBJ1-2	13	NA	TRBV4-1	NA	CASHSTGFYGYTF	TGCGCCAGCCATTCCACAGGGTTCTATGGCTACACCTTC
TRBJ2-1	15	TRBD2	TRBV7-2	NA	CASSQTSGGAREQFF	TGTGCCAGCAGCCAAACTAGCGGGGGGGCCAGAGAGCAGTTCTTC
TRBJ1-1	16	NA	TRBV5-1	NA	CASSLVRGGRDTEAFF	TGCGCCAGCAGCTTGGTTCGGGGAGGGAGGGACACTGAAGCTTTCTTT
TRBJ2-7	14	NA	TRBV28	many	CASSTDSRPYEQYF	TGTGCCAGCAGTACCGATTCAAGGCCCTACGAGCAGTACTTC
TRBJ2-2	15	NA	TRBV12-3/TRBV12-4	NA	CASTSTITRTGELFF	TGTGCCAGCACCTCGACCATAACGAGGACCGGGGAGCTGTTTTTT
TRBJ1-5	13	TRBD1	TRBV29-1	NA	CSVATGGHQPQHF	TGCAGCGTTGCGACAGGGGGACATCAGCCCCAGCATTTT
TRBJ1-5	15	TRBD1	TRBV3-1	NA	CASSQGTGGNQPQHF	TGTGCCAGCAGCCAAGGGACAGGGGGCAATCAGCCCCAGCATTTT
TRBJ2-2	14	NA	TRBV5-1	NA	CASSLESRAGELFF	TGCGCCAGCAGCTTGGAAAGTCGGGCCGGGGAGCTGTTTTTT
TRBJ1-3	15	NA	TRBV6-5	NA	CASSYLGGSGNTIYF	TGTGCCAGCAGTTACTTGGGGGGCTCTGGAAACACCATATATTTT
TRBJ1-2	15	NA	TRBV28	many	CASSAALTDNYGYTF	TGTGCCAGCAGTGCCGCTCTTACGGACAACTATGGCTACACCTTC
TRBJ1-2	12	NA	TRBV7-8	once	CANSLQGPGYTF	TGTGCCAACAGCCTACAGGGACCTGGCTACACCTTC
TRBJ2-7	13	NA	TRBV12-3/TRBV12-4	NA	CASSLRETGEQYF	TGTGCCAGCAGCCTCAGGGAAACAGGGGAGCAGTACTTC
TRBJ1-5	13	NA	TRBV20-1	NA	CSARSTGLKPQHF	TGCAGTGCTAGATCGACGGGGCTGAAGCCCCAGCATTTT
TRBJ2-2	15	TRBD1	TRBV6-2/TRBV6-3	few	CASSYRDREAGELFF	TGTGCCAGCAGTTACCGGGACAGGGAGGCAGGGGAGCTGTTTTTT
TRBJ1-1	16	TRBD1	TRBV27	many	CASSLTSRTGSTEAFF	TGTGCCAGCAGTTTGACCTCAAGGACAGGGAGCACTGAAGCTTTCTTT
TRBJ1-5	16	TRBD1	TRBV4-1	few	CASSHQTGTGLQPQHF	TGCGCCAGCAGCCATCAAACCGGGACAGGTCTTCAGCCCCAGCATTTT
TRBJ2-1	16	NA	TRBV12-3/TRBV12-4	few	CASSTLLRGSYNEQFF	TGTGCCAGCAGCACCCTCCTCCGGGGCTCGTACAATGAGCAGTTCTTC
TRBJ1-1	14	NA	TRBV12-3/TRBV12-4	few	CASHSGGGGSGAFF	TGTGCCAGCCATTCCGGGGGCGGGGGCTCGGGAGCTTTCTTT
TRBJ1-1	18	TRBD1	TRBV6-1	many	CASSGPPGTGWMNTEAFF	TGTGCCAGCAGTGGCCCCCCCGGGACAGGGTGGATGAACACTGAAGCTTTCTTT
TRBJ1-1	13	NA	TRBV20-1	NA	CSARSGQLPLAFF	TGCAGTGCTAGATCCGGACAGTTGCCTTTGGCTTTCTTT
TRBJ2-2	15	NA	TRBV20-1	NA	CSAKGLGVDTGELFF	TGCAGTGCCAAGGGACTGGGGGTGGACACCGGGGAGCTGTTTTTT
TRBJ1-2	15	NA	TRBV19	many	CASNSEGGPVYGYTF	TGTGCCAGTAACAGTGAAGGGGGACCGGTCTATGGCTACACCTTC
TRBJ1-5	17	NA	TRBV4-2	many	CASSPGSGVGWNQPQHF	TGTGCCAGCAGCCCAGGATCGGGAGTAGGGTGGAATCAGCCCCAGCATTTT
TRBJ2-5	19	TRBD2	TRBV5-1	NA	CASSSGWGGTAPPMKTQYF	TGCGCCAGCAGCTCGGGATGGGGGGGAACAGCACCTCCCATGAAGACCCAGTACTTC
TRBJ1-5	14	NA	TRBV6-1	many	CASSATVGGQPQHF	TGTGCCAGCAGTGCCACCGTAGGGGGTCAGCCCCAGCATTTT
TRBJ2-5	16	TRBD2	TRBV12-3/TRBV12-4	few	CASSPSLAGAQETQYF	TGTGCCAGCAGCCCGAGCCTAGCGGGAGCCCAAGAGACCCAGTACTTC
TRBJ1-2	11	NA	TRBV20-1	many	CSARDPGLYTF	TGCAGTGCTAGAGATCCCGGACTCTACACCTTC
TRBJ1-1	12	NA	TRBV2	many	CASSEEGSEAFF	TGTGCCAGCAGTGAAGAAGGATCCGAAGCTTTCTTT
TRBJ2-2	15	NA	TRBV6-1	few	CASSVSGENTGELFF	TGTGCCAGCAGTGTATCAGGGGAGAACACCGGGGAGCTGTTTTTT
TRBJ2-6	18	TRBD1	TRBV15	many	CATSPPTGATSGANVLTF	TGTGCCACCAGCCCTCCGACAGGGGCCACGTCTGGGGCCAACGTCCTGACTTTC
TRBJ1-2	14	TRBD1	TRBV27	many	CASPFGQGNYGYTF	TGTGCCAGCCCCTTCGGACAGGGTAACTATGGCTACACCTTC
TRBJ1-1	17	TRBD1	TRBV5-1	many	CASSLGPGTGMGTEAFF	TGCGCCAGCAGCTTGGGTCCCGGGACAGGGATGGGCACTGAAGCTTTCTTT
TRBJ1-1	13	NA	TRBV28	NA	CASSQGRPTEAFF	TGTGCCAGCAGTCAGGGGCGGCCCACTGAAGCTTTCTTT
TRBJ2-2	18	TRBD2	TRBV7-6	many	CASSSHSSGGRNTGELFF	TGTGCCAGCAGCTCGCATAGTAGCGGGGGGCGCAACACCGGGGAGCTGTTTTTT
TRBJ2-5	18	TRBD2	TRBV6-1	many	CASRAEWASGGTEETQYF	TGTGCCAGCAGGGCAGAATGGGCTAGCGGGGGGACCGAAGAGACCCAGTACTTC
TRBJ1-2	15	TRBD1	TRBV6-2/TRBV6-3	many	CASSNFLGTDYGYTF	TGTGCCAGCAGTAATTTTCTTGGGACAGACTATGGCTACACCTTC
TRBJ1-2	12	NA	TRBV6-1	NA	CASSTVLEGYTF	TGTGCCAGCAGTACAGTACTGGAGGGCTACACCTTC
TRBJ1-2	17	NA	TRBV12-3/TRBV12-4	many	CASSLRSVGRGAYGYTF	TGTGCCAGCAGTTTACGCTCTGTGGGAAGAGGTGCCTATGGCTACACCTTC
TRBJ2-7	15	NA	TRBV11-2	many	CASSLVYGADGEQYF	TGTGCCAGCAGCTTAGTCTATGGGGCCGACGGCGAGCAGTACTTC
TRBJ1-5	14	NA	TRBV27	many	CASSPGGGNGPQHF	TGTGCCAGCAGTCCGGGGGGAGGGAACGGACCCCAGCATTTT
TRBJ1-1	16	TRBD1	TRBV12-3/TRBV12-4	many	CASSLSAGGLNTEAFF	TGTGCCAGCAGTTTAAGCGCAGGGGGCTTAAACACTGAAGCTTTCTTT
TRBJ1-1	14	NA	TRBV28	many	CASSNRIQNTEAFF	TGTGCCAGCAGTAACCGTATTCAGAACACTGAAGCTTTCTTT
TRBJ2-7	14	TRBD2	TRBV20-1	NA	CSAWLSGRVYEQYF	TGCAGTGCCTGGCTTAGCGGGAGGGTATACGAGCAGTACTTC
TRBJ2-5	15	TRBD2	TRBV12-3/TRBV12-4	NA	CASSLRRGGLETQYF	TGTGCCAGCAGTTTACGGCGGGGGGGCCTGGAGACCCAGTACTTC
TRBJ2-2	16	NA	TRBV28	few	CASRSTGAGESGELFF	TGTGCCAGCAGATCCACAGGGGCGGGGGAAAGCGGGGAGCTGTTTTTT